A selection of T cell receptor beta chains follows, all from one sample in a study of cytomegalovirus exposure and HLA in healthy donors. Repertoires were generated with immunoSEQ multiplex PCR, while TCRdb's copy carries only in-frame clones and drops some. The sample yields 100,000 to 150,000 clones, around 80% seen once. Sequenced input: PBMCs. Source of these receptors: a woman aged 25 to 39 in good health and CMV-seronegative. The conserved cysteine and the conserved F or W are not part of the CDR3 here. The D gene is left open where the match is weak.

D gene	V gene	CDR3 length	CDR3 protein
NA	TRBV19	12	ASTYIGENTEAF
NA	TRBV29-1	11	SVDGRSGNTIY
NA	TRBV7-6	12	ASSPGEPNYGYT
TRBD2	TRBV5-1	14	ASSTGLAGNTDTQY
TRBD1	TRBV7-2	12	ASSLTTGDQPQH
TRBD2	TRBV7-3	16	ASSLSPRSGGAGDTQY
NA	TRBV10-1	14	ASSEPLETPTDTQY
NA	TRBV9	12	ASSVSSLNQPQH
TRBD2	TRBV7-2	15	ASSLGTSGGGYNEQF
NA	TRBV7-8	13	ASSPLLAVTDTQY
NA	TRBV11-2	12	ASSSGQNTGELF
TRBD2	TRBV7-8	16	ASSLGVSGSSGANVLT
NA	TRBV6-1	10	ASRRDVGELF
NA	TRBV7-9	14	ASSLSIGKFTYEQY
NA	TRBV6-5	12	ASSPGDGLYEQY
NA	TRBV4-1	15	ASSHLPGGDPNTEAF
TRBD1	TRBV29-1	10	SVDRGKTEAF
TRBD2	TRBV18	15	ASSPFGLAGGGYEQY
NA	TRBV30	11	AWSSNRDQPQH
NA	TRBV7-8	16	ASSQDRVLSSSLLGYT
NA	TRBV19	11	ASKISGDYGYT
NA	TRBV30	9	AWEGGETQY
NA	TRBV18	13	ASSPVTPNTGELF
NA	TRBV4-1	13	ASSQDWAGQETQY
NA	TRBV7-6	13	ASSPGTSSTDTQY
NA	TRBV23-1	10	ASSLGALGQF
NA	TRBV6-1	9	ASSSGQPQH
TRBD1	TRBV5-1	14	ASRWGQGASWQPQH
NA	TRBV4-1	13	ASSQDNGGTYEQY
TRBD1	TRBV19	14	ASSISRQGPIYEQY
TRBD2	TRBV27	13	ASSLDTSGSYEQY
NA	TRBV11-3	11	ASSLERNQPQH
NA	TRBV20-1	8	SAQKNEQF
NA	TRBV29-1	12	SVEALALAYEQY
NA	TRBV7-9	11	ASSFQVRETQY
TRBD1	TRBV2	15	ASSDSHDTGADTEAF
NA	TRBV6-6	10	ASSLREDEQF
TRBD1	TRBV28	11	ASLDRGGNTIY
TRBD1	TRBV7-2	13	ASSLRTGVSYEQY
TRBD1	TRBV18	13	ASSPRRDRNTEAF
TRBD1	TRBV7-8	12	ASSLPTGSTEAF
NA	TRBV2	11	ASSAYAPYEQY
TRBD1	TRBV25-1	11	ASSVSGGETQY
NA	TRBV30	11	AWSLDRNTEAF
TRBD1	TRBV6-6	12	ASTSGQGYYGYT
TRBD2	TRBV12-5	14	ASGLFSGSDYNEQF
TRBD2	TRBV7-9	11	ASSRTSYNEQF
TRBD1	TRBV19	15	ASSIGWGQGSNQPQH
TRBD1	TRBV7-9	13	ASSPWTGYNSPLH
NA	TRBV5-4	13	ASSSFPNREHEQY
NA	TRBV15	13	ATSRGMSRGSGYT
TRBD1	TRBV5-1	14	ASSFYRDRGWGEQY
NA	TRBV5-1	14	ASRGNRDPILETQY
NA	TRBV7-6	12	ASSPRTEGYEQY
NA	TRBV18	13	ASSSTLSGANVLT
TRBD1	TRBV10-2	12	ASRGTGGDYGYT
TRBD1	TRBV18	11	ASSQPTGDGYT
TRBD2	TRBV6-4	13	ASSEGRGGYNEQF
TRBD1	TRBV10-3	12	AISVETGLYGYT